This record looks at one T cell receptor (beta chain) sequence and its context. Antigen specificity is unknown. With a far larger clone one base away, a read error is the likely cause. This entry belongs to a study of OX40 agonist ivuxolimab in advanced cancers. Across the whole study: Earlier anti-PD-1, anti-PD-L1 or anti-CTLA-4 therapy was permitted; less than 50% had received some.

At cycle 4 day 1, cycle 7 day 1, and baseline, blood was sampled. TCRdb's table, derived via immunoSEQ multiplex PCR, lists solely in-frame clones and lacks some. The sample holds 20,000 or so clones, over 75% seen once. Notes on the study in general: Dosing at 0.1 to 3.0 mg/kg was accompanied by clonal expansion of CD4+ and CD8+ blood T cells by week 6.

This receptor was obtained from an adult with an advanced solid tumor such as melanoma, head and neck, liver or kidney cancer. The sequencing here drew on CD4+ or CD8+ T cells sorted from blood, taken in a trial of the OX40 agonist ivuxolimab.

CDR3 sequence reads: CASSYSGDNEQFF. The CDR3 DNA is TGTGCCAGCAGTTACTCGGGTGACAATGAGCAGTTCTTC. This chain links TRBV11-2 with TRBJ2-1; D gene unclear. Deletions cut 6 bases from V and 5 bases from J, with 11 bases between. This CDR3 has 13 residues. CDR1 SGHAT and CDR2 FQNNGV come from the germline V gene.